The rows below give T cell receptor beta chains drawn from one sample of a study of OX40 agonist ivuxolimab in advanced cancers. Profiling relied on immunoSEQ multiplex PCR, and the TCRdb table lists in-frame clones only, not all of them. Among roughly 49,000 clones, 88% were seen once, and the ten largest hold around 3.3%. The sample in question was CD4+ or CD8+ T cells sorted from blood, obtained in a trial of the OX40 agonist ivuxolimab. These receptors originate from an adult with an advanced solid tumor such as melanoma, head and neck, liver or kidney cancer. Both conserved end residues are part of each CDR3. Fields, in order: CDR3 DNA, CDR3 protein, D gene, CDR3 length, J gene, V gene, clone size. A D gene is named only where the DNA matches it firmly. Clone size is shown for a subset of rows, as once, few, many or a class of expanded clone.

TGTGCCAGCAGTGCGGCCGTCACAGATACGCAGTATTTT CASSAAVTDTQYF NA 13 TRBJ2-3 TRBV6-4 NA
TGTGCCAGACCAGGGGCAACTAATGAAAAACTGTTTTTT CARPGATNEKLFF NA 13 TRBJ1-4 TRBV18 NA
TGTGCCAGCAGTTACCCAGACTACGGGGAGCTGTTTTTT CASSYPDYGELFF NA 13 TRBJ2-2 TRBV6-6 NA
TGCAGCGCTGGGGTAGGGAGGAACACTGAAGCTTTCTTT CSAGVGRNTEAFF NA 13 TRBJ1-1 TRBV29-1 NA
TGTGCCAGCAGTTCAGGGTCCACTCAGCCCCAGCATTTT CASSSGSTQPQHF NA 13 TRBJ1-5 TRBV28 NA
TGTGCCAGCGTGGGGGGGAGACAGGTTCCCTCCCTTTACAATGAGCAGTTCTTC CASVGGRQVPSLYNEQFF NA 18 TRBJ2-1 TRBV7-9 once
TGTGCCAGCAGCTTACCCCCGGCAGATACGCAGTATTTT CASSLPPADTQYF NA 13 TRBJ2-3 TRBV7-8 NA
TGTGCCAGCAGCCCCCGGCAGATTTTAGATACGCAGTATTTT CASSPRQILDTQYF NA 14 TRBJ2-3 TRBV9 NA
TGTGCCAGTGGGGCTAGATCCCCCCAGACCACTGAAGCTTTCTTT CASGARSPQTTEAFF NA 15 TRBJ1-1 TRBV19 NA
TGTGCCAGCTCACCTGGAGGGAACACTGAAGCTTTCTTT CASSPGGNTEAFF NA 13 TRBJ1-1 TRBV18 NA
TGTGCCAGCTCACCGACAGGGTCTGAAGCTTTCTTT CASSPTGSEAFF TRBD1 12 TRBJ1-1 TRBV18 NA
TGTGCCAGCAGCTTCCCTTATCAGTACAATGAGCAGTTCTTC CASSFPYQYNEQFF NA 14 TRBJ2-1 TRBV7-2 NA
TGTGCCAGCAGCTTGGTAGGGGCCCGACTGGGTGGCTACACCTTC CASSLVGARLGGYTF NA 15 TRBJ1-2 TRBV5-6 NA
TGTGCCAGCAGCTTCCCCGGGACGGCAGTTAATTCACCCCTCCACTTT CASSFPGTAVNSPLHF NA 16 TRBJ1-6 TRBV5-4 once
TGTGCCAGCAGTGGGGGATTCTACGAGCAGTACTTC CASSGGFYEQYF NA 12 TRBJ2-7 TRBV27 NA
TGTGCCAGCAGCCCCCTCCGACAGGCGCCCTACGAGCAGTACTTC CASSPLRQAPYEQYF NA 15 TRBJ2-7 TRBV5-6 NA
TGTGCCAGCGGGCCGGAGGGATCCCTTTACGAGCAGTACTTC CASGPEGSLYEQYF NA 14 TRBJ2-7 TRBV18 NA
TGTGCCAGCAGTGAAGGGGGGTCCGGCAGGGCCCACGAGCAGTACTTC CASSEGGSGRAHEQYF NA 16 TRBJ2-7 TRBV6-1 NA
TGTGCCAGCAGCTTTCAAACAGGGGGCAAAGGGAGTATAGATACGCAGTATTTT CASSFQTGGKGSIDTQYF TRBD1 18 TRBJ2-3 TRBV7-8 NA
TGTGCCAGCAGCCGCCGACTAGCGGGAGGCCACGGCAATGAGCAGTTCTTC CASSRRLAGGHGNEQFF TRBD2 17 TRBJ2-1 TRBV5-4 NA
TGTGCCAGCAGCCCAACTAGCGGGTGGTACAATGAGCAGTTCTTC CASSPTSGWYNEQFF TRBD2 15 TRBJ2-1 TRBV14 NA
TGTGCCAGCAGCTCACGGACAGGGTTGGTAGAGACCCAGTACTTC CASSSRTGLVETQYF TRBD1 15 TRBJ2-5 TRBV11-3 NA
TGTGCCAGCAGTTACGGAAGAAATCAGCCCCAGCATTTT CASSYGRNQPQHF NA 13 TRBJ1-5 TRBV6-5 NA
TGTGCCAGCAGTGCCCCGGGTCCAGGAAACACCATATATTTT CASSAPGPGNTIYF NA 14 TRBJ1-3 TRBV7-9 NA
TGTGCCAGCAGTGGGGGGACCCACCAAGAGACCCAGTACTTC CASSGGTHQETQYF NA 14 TRBJ2-5 TRBV2 NA
TGTGCCAGTAGTATAGAAGGGGGGCAGCCCCAGCATTTT CASSIEGGQPQHF NA 13 TRBJ1-5 TRBV19 NA
TGTGCCAGCAGGCCAACAGCAGGCTATGGCTACACCTTC CASRPTAGYGYTF NA 13 TRBJ1-2 TRBV6-5 few
TGTGCCAGCAGCCCCTCCGGGGGGGTGGATTCACCCCTCCACTTT CASSPSGGVDSPLHF NA 15 TRBJ1-6 TRBV5-4 NA
TGTGCCAGCAGCGAGGGGGCTAGCTACCCACCCTACGAGCAGTACTTC CASSEGASYPPYEQYF TRBD1 16 TRBJ2-7 TRBV9 NA
TGCGCCAGCAGGGGTGAGGGGAATCAGCCCCAGCATTTT CASRGEGNQPQHF NA 13 TRBJ1-5 TRBV4-1 NA
TGCGCCAGCAGCTTGGGTCAACCGGGACAAACCTCCTACGAGCAGTACTTC CASSLGQPGQTSYEQYF NA 17 TRBJ2-7 TRBV5-1 NA
TGCGCCAGCAGTGGTGGGACTAGCGGGAGCCTCTACGAGCAGTACTTC CASSGGTSGSLYEQYF TRBD2 16 TRBJ2-7 TRBV10-2 NA
TGCAGTGCTAGCTTGGATACGCAGTATTTT CSASLDTQYF NA 10 TRBJ2-3 TRBV20-1 NA
TGTGCCAGCAGCGCAGGGACAGGGAGGACGTGGGAAGCTTTCTTT CASSAGTGRTWEAFF TRBD1 15 TRBJ1-1 TRBV7-9 NA
TGTGCCAGCAGCGTTGACAGGAACTATGGTTACACCTTC CASSVDRNYGYTF NA 13 TRBJ1-2 TRBV11-2 NA
TGTGCCAGCAGTGTGGGGGGAACTGAAGCTTTCTTT CASSVGGTEAFF NA 12 TRBJ1-1 TRBV6-1 NA
TGTGCCAGCAGTGAACTAGCGGGGGCGAGGGCAGATACGCAGTATTTT CASSELAGARADTQYF TRBD2 16 TRBJ2-3 TRBV6-1 NA
TGTGCCAGCTCACGACCCCCAACTAGCGGGAGGCCGGGGGTCCAAGAGACCCAGTACTTC CASSRPPTSGRPGVQETQYF TRBD2 20 TRBJ2-5 TRBV18 NA
TGTGCCACCAGCAGAGATGTGAGTCAGCCCCAGCATTTT CATSRDVSQPQHF NA 13 TRBJ1-5 TRBV15 NA
TGTGCCAGCAGCTCCGGGACTAGCGTGCGGGAGCAGTACTTC CASSSGTSVREQYF TRBD2 14 TRBJ2-7 TRBV28 once
TGTGCCAGTAGGCGCCCTGCGAGCTCCTACAATGAGCAGTTCTTC CASRRPASSYNEQFF NA 15 TRBJ2-1 TRBV19 NA
TGTGCCTGGAGTGGTGGGGTTGGCTTTGGTACTGAAGCTTTCTTT CAWSGGVGFGTEAFF NA 15 TRBJ1-1 TRBV30 NA
TGTGCCACCAGCAGAGATATCCGGGACAGGATGGGGGAGCTGTTTTTT CATSRDIRDRMGELFF TRBD1 16 TRBJ2-2 TRBV15 NA
TGTGCCAGCAGGGGGGACCTGGTGAATGAGCAGTTCTTC CASRGDLVNEQFF NA 13 TRBJ2-1 TRBV2 NA
TGTGCCAGCAGTGAATTGGACAGGGGGCTTAATGAAAAACTGTTTTTT CASSELDRGLNEKLFF TRBD1 16 TRBJ1-4 TRBV25-1 NA
TGTGCCAGCAGGGCGGGACTGAGAGAAAAACTGTTTTTT CASRAGLREKLFF NA 13 TRBJ1-4 TRBV7-8 NA
TGTGCCAGCCGGACACAGCCTAGCACAGATACGCAGTATTTT CASRTQPSTDTQYF NA 14 TRBJ2-3 TRBV19 NA
TGTGCCAGCAGCGTCGCGCAGAGGGAGACCCAGTACTTC CASSVAQRETQYF NA 13 TRBJ2-5 TRBV5-6 NA
TGTGCCAGCAGCGTACGCGGGGGGACTAGCGGGAGGGTTACGAATGAGCAGTTCTTC CASSVRGGTSGRVTNEQFF TRBD2 19 TRBJ2-1 TRBV9 NA
TGCGCCAGCAGCCCCGACACAGATACGCAGTATTTT CASSPDTDTQYF NA 12 TRBJ2-3 TRBV5-1 NA
TGTGCCAGTAGTAAGGGACGGACGAACACTGAAGCTTTCTTT CASSKGRTNTEAFF NA 14 TRBJ1-1 TRBV19 NA
TGTGCCAGCAGCGTAGACGCTGGGAGGGGACAGCCCCAGCATTTT CASSVDAGRGQPQHF NA 15 TRBJ1-5 TRBV9 NA
TGTGCCAGCAGTGATACCTACAATCAGCCCCAGCATTTT CASSDTYNQPQHF NA 13 TRBJ1-5 TRBV2 NA
TGTGCCACCAGCAGAGTAGCGAACACCATATATTTT CATSRVANTIYF NA 12 TRBJ1-3 TRBV15 NA
TGTGCCAGCAGCCAACTTGGACAGGGCTCTAGGGGCTACACCTTC CASSQLGQGSRGYTF TRBD1 15 TRBJ1-2 TRBV7-9 NA
TGTGCCAGCAGTGCCCGGACAGGGGGCGTTTGGATTGGATTCACAGATACGCAGTATTTT CASSARTGGVWIGFTDTQYF TRBD1 20 TRBJ2-3 TRBV28 NA
TGTGCCAGCAGTCACCCAGGGGCGAGGGGAAACACCATATATTTT CASSHPGARGNTIYF NA 15 TRBJ1-3 TRBV5-6 NA
TGTGCCAGCAGCCAAGAGGGTGAGCAGTTCTTC CASSQEGEQFF NA 11 TRBJ2-1 TRBV4-2 NA
TGTGCCAGCAGTTTATCCGGGACAGGGGGCTACACCTTC CASSLSGTGGYTF TRBD1 13 TRBJ1-2 TRBV28 NA